One sample yielded the 15 T cell receptor beta chains listed below, sequenced in a study of blood T cell repertoires in COVID-19. Profiled with immunoSEQ multiplex PCR; TCRdb holds only in-frame clones, not every one. The sample lists roughly 77,000 clones, roughly 85% occurring once. Sequenced sample: peripheral blood. Every receptor here comes from a human donor in a cohort sampled during active COVID-19.

The chain is built from TRBV19 and TRBJ1-5, with TRBD1 matching 9 bases. The CDR3 extends over 13 amino acids. From germline, CDR1 is LNHDA and CDR2 SQIVND (reference sequence). Trimming at V came to 5 bases and at J to 7 bases, leaving 3 bases not matched to a gene. The CDR3 protein is CASSLTGGQPQHF. DNA for the CDR3: TGTGCCAGTAGTTTAACAGGGGGCCAGCCCCAGCATTTT.

This chain uses TRBV7-2 with TRBJ2-5, with TRBD2 matching over 9 bases. With V trimmed by 2 bases and J by 4 bases, 8 bases remained unmatched. This CDR3 has 16 amino acids. The V gene's germline CDR1 is SGHTA and CDR2 FQGNSA. In DNA form, the CDR3 reads TGTGCCAGCAGCTTAAATCCTAGCGGGGTGGGAGAGACCCAGTACTTC. As protein: CASSLNPSGVGETQYF.

The chain employs TRBV7-6 and TRBJ2-1, with 7 bases aligning to TRBD2. Per germline, CDR1 SGHVS and CDR2 FNYEAQ. The CDR3 totals 15 residues. V was pared by 2 bases and J by 4 bases, with 5 bases of the junction left unmatched. CDR3 DNA: TGTGCCAGCAGCTTACGCGGGAGTGGGTACAATGAGCAGTTCTTC. Translating it yields CASSLRGSGYNEQFF.

The chain links TRBV15 to TRBJ2-7, with D tentatively TRBD2 (6 bases). The CDR3 runs 13 residues. V was trimmed by 3 bases and J by 7 bases, leaving 13 bases between them. Per the germline V gene, CDR1 is LNHNV and CDR2 is YYDKDF (reference sequence). CDR3 loop: CATSSRLAGEQYF. The DNA of the CDR3 is TGTGCCACCAGCAGCCGGCTGGCGGGGGAGCAGTACTTC.

The genes are TRBV3-1 (or the pseudogene TRBV3-2) and TRBJ2-2; 11 nucleotides match TRBD2. This CDR3 is built from 16 residues. Losses at the gene ends were 5 bases for V and 3 bases for J; bases not matched to a gene: 5. Germline-derived CDR1 and CDR2 are LGHDT and YNNKEL (reference sequence). DNA for the CDR3: TGTGCCAGCAGCAAACTAGCGGGAGATGACACCGGGGAGCTGTTTTTT. Its translation is CASSKLAGDDTGELFF.

V usage is TRBV7-2 and J usage is TRBJ1-2; D is undetermined. The germline V gene encodes CDR1 SGHTA and CDR2 FQGNSA. V was pared by 3 bases and J by 1 base, with 12 bases between. The CDR3 is made up of 15 amino acids. This CDR3 is CASSLDSTDNYGYTF. CDR3 coding DNA: TGTGCCAGCAGCTTGGACTCGACGGATAACTATGGCTACACCTTC.

This clone has only a few counts. This chain connects TRBV6-6 to TRBJ2-2; 7 nucleotides align to TRBD2. Trimming took 6 bases from V and 4 from J; bases not matched to a gene: 11. Looked up from germline, CDR1 is MNHNY and CDR2 is SVGAGI (reference sequence). The CDR3 loop spans 16 amino acids. The CDR3: CASRPAGNPFTGELFF. CDR3 in DNA: TGTGCCAGCAGACCAGCGGGGAACCCATTCACCGGGGAGCTGTTTTTT.

V gene TRBV11-2 combines with J gene TRBJ2-7; tentatively, D is TRBD2 (5 bases). CDR3 size: 14 residues. Germline V lookup: CDR1 SGHAT, CDR2 FQNNGV. Trimming shortened V by 5 bases and J by 2 bases, and 13 bases separated the two germline ends. CDR3 coding DNA: TGTGCCAGCAGCCGGGGAAGCCCTCCCTACGAGCAGTACTTC. It yields the protein CASSRGSPPYEQYF. Combining the CDR3 with reference TRBV11-2 and TRBJ2-7 gives the whole variable domain EAGVAQSPRYKIIEKRQSVAFWCNPISGHATLYWYQQILGQGPKLLIQFQNNGVVDDSQLPKDRFSAERLKGVDSTLKIQPAKLEDSAVYLCASSRGSPPYEQYFGPGTRLTVT.

This chain links TRBV25-1 with TRBJ1-4; TRBD1 aligns across 8 bases. The CDR3 totals 15 residues. Germline V lookup: CDR1 MGHDK, CDR2 SYGVNS. V lost 3 bases and J lost 6; bases outside the gene matches: 6. Here the CDR3 DNA reads TGTGCCAGCAGTGACGGGGACAGGCGGGATGAAAAACTGTTTTTT. Translation gives CASSDGDRRDEKLFF.

The chain is built from TRBV7-3 and TRBJ2-5; D uncertain. CDR1 is SGHTA and CDR2 is FQGTGA in the germline V gene. The CDR3 totals 15 residues. V lost 2 bases to trimming and J lost 0 bases, with 10 bases between them. Here the CDR3 DNA reads TGTGCCAGCAGCTTAGGGCCCTCCAACCAAGAGACCCAGTACTTC. Its protein product is CASSLGPSNQETQYF.

J is TRBJ1-1 and V is TRBV5-6; 12 positions agree with TRBD1. Germline V gene data show CDR1 as SGHDT and CDR2 as YYEEEE. The CDR3 spans 19 residues. Unmatched junction bases numbered 11, after V lost 1 base and J lost 1 base. The CDR3 nucleotides read TGTGCCAGCAGCTTGAGTGGGAAGGGACAGGGGGCACGGAACACTGAAGCTTTCTTT. This gives the protein CASSLSGKGQGARNTEAFF.

A few counts support this clone. J is TRBJ1-1 and V is TRBV20-1; D may be TRBD1 (6 bases). The CDR3 has 13 amino acids. Trimming shortened V by 3 bases and J by 6 bases, and 14 bases separated the two germline ends. Germline V gene data show CDR1 as DFQATT and CDR2 as SNEGSKA (reference sequence). The CDR3 is CSASQGNFAEAFF. In DNA form, the CDR3 reads TGCAGTGCTAGTCAGGGGAATTTTGCTGAAGCTTTCTTT.

This clone was detected a few times. The genes are TRBV7-7 and TRBJ1-1; D perhaps matches TRBD1 (6 bases). The CDR3 loop spans 16 amino acids. In germline, CDR1 is SSHAT, CDR2 FNYEAQ (reference sequence). V was shortened by 5 bases and J by 2 bases, with 18 bases between the two germline ends. CDR3 sequence reads: CASSPTQGRGNTEAFF. The CDR3 bases are TGTGCCAGCAGCCCAACTCAGGGGCGAGGAAACACTGAAGCTTTCTTT.

The chain carries TRBV19 and TRBJ2-6, with 8 bases lining up with TRBD1. Germline trimming cut 5 bases from V and 2 bases from J; bases unmatched to any gene: 2. CDR3 size: 15 residues. The germline CDR1 and CDR2 sequences are LNHDA and SQIVND (reference sequence). The CDR3: CASSGQGTGANVLTF. As DNA, the CDR3 is TGTGCCAGTAGTGGACAGGGAACTGGGGCCAACGTCCTGACTTTC. Combining the CDR3 with reference TRBV19 and TRBJ2-6 gives the whole variable domain DGGITQSPKYLFRKEGQNVTLSCEQNLNHDAMYWYRQDPGQGLRLIYYSQIVNDFQKGDIAEGYSVSREKKESFPLTVTSAQKNPTAFYLCASSGQGTGANVLTFGAGSRLTVL.

The chain has TRBV6-4 and TRBJ2-2; no firm D call. This CDR3 has 14 residues. CDR1 and CDR2 from the germline V gene are MRHNA and SNTAGT. Trimming removed 4 bases from V and 4 bases from J, with 10 bases in between. CDR3 amino acids: CASSVNGPTGELFF. Here the CDR3 DNA reads TGTGCCAGCAGTGTCAATGGCCCCACCGGGGAGCTGTTTTTT.